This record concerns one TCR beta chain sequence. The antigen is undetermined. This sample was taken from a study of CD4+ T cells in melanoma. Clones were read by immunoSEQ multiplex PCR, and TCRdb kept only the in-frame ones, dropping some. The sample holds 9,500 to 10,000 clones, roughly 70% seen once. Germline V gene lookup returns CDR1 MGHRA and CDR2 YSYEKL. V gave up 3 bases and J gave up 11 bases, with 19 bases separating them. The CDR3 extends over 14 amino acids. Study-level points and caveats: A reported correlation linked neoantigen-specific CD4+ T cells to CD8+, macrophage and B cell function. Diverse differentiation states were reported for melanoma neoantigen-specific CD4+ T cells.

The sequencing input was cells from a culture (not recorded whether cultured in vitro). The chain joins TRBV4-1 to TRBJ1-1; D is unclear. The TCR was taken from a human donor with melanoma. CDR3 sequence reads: CASSQNALGNGAFF. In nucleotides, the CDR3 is TGCGCCAGCAGCCAGAACGCCCTGGGTAACGGGGCTTTCTTT.